This record concerns one T cell receptor beta chain sequence. The antigen is not known. The record originates from a study of beta chain features in type 1 diabetes. Study results and limitations: Within each of all four CD4+ subsets, Type 1 diabetes patients had TCRB CDR3s that were moderately but significantly shorter.

Trimming at V came to 5 bases and at J to 3 bases, leaving 6 bases not matched to a gene. The germline V gene encodes CDR1 MNHEY and CDR2 SMNVEV (reference sequence). The CDR3 has 14 residues. The whole isolated RNA underwent reverse transcription, so sequencing captured expressed TCRB transcripts. Using immunoSEQ multiplex PCR, the repertoire was profiled, and TCRdb retains in-frame clones only, with some absent. This sample has more than 100,000 clones; roughly 10% occur once, and the top ten carry around 0.7%. Sequencing was carried out using central memory CD4+ T cells from blood. The chain links TRBV27 to TRBJ1-2; 7 bases match TRBD1. The sequence came from a man younger than 40 with type 1 diabetes. The CDR3 sequence: CASSKTGSHYGYTF. The CDR3 nucleotides read TGTGCCAGCAGTAAGACAGGGTCCCACTATGGCTACACCTTC.